The 21 T cell receptor beta chains below were found in one sample sequenced in a study of blood T cells in healthy people across ages. Together with a sample-barcoded 5' primer, a J-beta primer mix was included in a second PCR lasting about 6 to 11 cycles. Via MiXCR, TCRdb re-called the 5' RACE reads, giving one row per CDR3 protein. The sample holds about a million distinct CDR3 sequences, 30% to 40% seen once. The sequencing sample was made of blood. The receptors were gathered from a young man in good health.

This clonotype was seen a handful of times. J is TRBJ2-7 and V is TRBV2; 8 bases are shared with TRBD1. Germline assignment: CDR1 SNHLY and CDR2 FYNNEI. The junction had 10 bases not matched to a gene; V was cut back by 11 bases and J by 4 bases. The CDR3 sequence is 13 residues long. The CDR3 region has the DNA TGTGCCGGTGACAGGGGTATTGGGTACGAGCAGTACTTC. Translated: CAGDRGIGYEQYF.

The chain carries TRBV4-1 and TRBJ2-7; D may be TRBD1 (6 bases). Germline CDR1 reads MGHRA; CDR2 reads YSYEKL. The V and J ends lost 1 base and 0 bases respectively, with 16 bases between them. The CDR3 sequence is 17 residues long. For the CDR3, the DNA is TGCGCCAGCAGCCAAGTACTTGTTCGGGACACCTCCTACGAGCAGTACTTC. As protein: CASSQVLVRDTSYEQYF.

The chain joins TRBV10-3 to TRBJ2-7, with D possibly TRBD1 on 5 matching bases. V dropped 0 bases and J dropped 7 bases, with 16 bases sitting between them. Germline V gene data show CDR1 as ENHRY and CDR2 as SYGVKD. The CDR3 loop spans 15 amino acids. The CDR3 DNA sequence: TGTGCCATCAGTGAGTCGAAAGGGGTGTACAATGAGCAGTACTTC. It yields the protein CAISESKGVYNEQYF.

V gene TRBV12-3 or TRBV12-4 combines with J gene TRBJ2-7, with 7 bases that match TRBD1. V lost 4 bases to trimming and J lost 0 bases; unmatched junction nucleotides: 6. This CDR3 contains 15 residues. The CDR3 here is CASSSRDRISYEQYF. CDR3 sequence (DNA): TGTGCCAGCAGTTCCCGGGACAGAATCTCCTACGAGCAGTACTTC.

This clonotype has just one count. This may be a read error, as it is one base from a much larger clone. This chain joins TRBV5-1 and TRBJ2-1; unclear D gene. Germline V gene data show CDR1 as SGHRS and CDR2 as YFSETQ. The CDR3 sequence is 15 residues long. For the CDR3, the DNA is TGCGCCAGCAGCTTGGCGAAGGGTGGTTACAAGGAGCAGTTCTTC. This codes for CASSLAKGGYKEQFF.

This chain connects TRBV9 to TRBJ1-5; D call uncertain. The germline V gene has CDR1 SGDLS and CDR2 YYNGEE. CDR3 length: 15 amino acids. Trimming stripped 0 bases from V and 4 bases from J, with 11 bases between. CDR3 loop: CASSVDGYGNQPQHF. The CDR3 nucleotides are TGTGCCAGCAGCGTAGATGGATACGGTAATCAGCCCCAGCATTTT.

The chain combines TRBV6-5 with TRBJ1-2, with 7 bases aligning to TRBD1. The germline V gene has CDR1 MNHEY and CDR2 SVGAGI. CDR3 length: 15 residues. V trimming: 2 bases; J trimming: 4 bases; junction bases outside the gene matches: 7. The CDR3 region has the DNA TGTGCCAGCAGTTACGATAACGACAGGGTCTATGGCTACACCTTC. Translated, it gives CASSYDNDRVYGYTF.

This rearrangement joins TRBV20-1 to TRBJ2-5, with 7 bases matching TRBD1. CDR1 and CDR2 (germline): DFQATT, SNEGSKA (reference sequence). Trimming at V came to 1 base and at J to 12 bases, leaving 20 bases not matched to a gene. The CDR3 is 16 residues long. The CDR3 is CSARGRTRGSSVEEYF. CDR3 in DNA: TGCAGTGCTAGAGGGAGAACCAGGGGGTCTTCAGTTGAAGAGTACTTC.

This clonotype was counted once. V usage is TRBV4-2 and J usage is TRBJ1-5, with D unresolved. CDR1 LGHNA and CDR2 YNFKEQ come from the germline V gene. Trimming removed 0 bases at V and 5 bases at J, with 5 bases between. The CDR3 has 13 residues. Here the CDR3 reads CASSQEEDQPQHF. The CDR3 region has the DNA TGTGCCAGCAGCCAAGAAGAGGATCAGCCCCAGCATTTT.

In this sample, this clonotype turned up a few times. V and J are TRBV4-2 and TRBJ2-3; the D is unclear. CDR3 size: 15 residues. CDR1 is LGHNA, CDR2 YNFKEQ, per germline. V dropped 0 bases and J dropped 4 bases, with 11 bases sitting between them. CDR3 region: CASSQEGLDADTQYF. The CDR3 region has the DNA TGTGCCAGCAGCCAAGAAGGCCTGGATGCAGATACGCAGTATTTT.

The chain has TRBV6-6 and TRBJ1-1, with 8 bases identical to TRBD1. The germline gives CDR1 MNHNY, CDR2 SVGAGI (reference sequence). Germline trimming cut 5 bases from V and 6 bases from J; bases unmatched to any gene: 5. CDR3 size: 13 residues. CDR3 sequence (DNA): TGTGCCAGCAGTCAACAGGGGGTGGCTGAAGCTTTCTTT. Translation: CASSQQGVAEAFF.

The chain links TRBV7-6 to TRBJ2-1, with a weak D call TRBD1 (5 bases). V gave up 4 bases and J gave up 6 bases, with 10 bases separating them. There are 13 residues in the CDR3. Germline CDR1 SGHVS, CDR2 FNYEAQ. CDR3 loop: CASSWTSPNEQFF. The CDR3 DNA sequence: TGTGCCAGCAGCTGGACAAGTCCCAATGAGCAGTTCTTC.

This chain joins TRBV29-1 and TRBJ1-1; D uncertain. The CDR3 contains 12 residues. The germline CDR1 and CDR2 sequences are SQVTM and ANQGSEA. The CDR3 reads CSGREGYTEAFF. CDR3 nucleotides: TGCAGTGGACGGGAAGGATACACTGAAGCTTTCTTT.

The chain joins TRBV5-5 to TRBJ2-4; no clear D gene. The J call may be incorrect, as the DNA end agrees better with TRBJ2-5. Germline loops: CDR1 SGHKS, CDR2 YYEKEE (reference sequence). The CDR3 runs 15 residues. The CDR3 here is CASSLILGAPETQYF. The CDR3 region has the DNA TGTGCCAGCAGCTTGATCCTCGGAGCTCCAGAGACCCAGTACTTC.

Regarding this clonotype: One end of the junction fails to match germline, which may point to a read error. The V and J genes are TRBV5-1 and TRBJ2-1; 9 bases are a match to TRBD1. The germline gives CDR1 SGHRS, CDR2 YFSETQ. There are 16 residues in the CDR3. CDR3 residues: CASSSYRDRDYNEKFF. The CDR3 coding sequence is TGCGCCAGCAGCTCCTACCGGGACAGGGACTACAATGAGAAGTTCTTC. Full variable domain (outside the CDR3, taken from reference TRBV5-1 and TRBJ2-1): KAGVTQTPRYLIKTRGQQVTLSCSPISGHRSVSWYQQTPGQGLQFLFEYFSETQRNKGNFPGRFSGRQFSNSRSEMNVSTLELGDSALYLCASSSYRDRDYNEKFFGPGTRLTVL.

This clonotype came up a few times. The chain is built from TRBV6-4 and TRBJ1-5; the D gene is possibly TRBD1 (6 bases). This CDR3 spans 16 amino acids. V gave up 3 bases and J gave up 6 bases, with 18 bases separating them. Germline V CDR1 and CDR2: MRHNA, SNTAGT. The CDR3 region is CASSEGKGGVGQPQHF. CDR3 nucleotides: TGTGCCAGCAGTGAGGGGAAGGGGGGGGTTGGTCAGCCCCAGCATTTT.

This chain uses TRBV9 with TRBJ2-5; TRBD1 is a possible D gene (6 bases). Germline CDR1 reads SGDLS; CDR2 reads YYNGEE. The CDR3 has 15 residues. V dropped 0 bases and J dropped 5 bases, with 14 bases sitting between them. CDR3 DNA: TGTGCCAGCAGCGTAGGGCAGGGGTCAGTGGAGACCCAGTACTTC. It codes for CASSVGQGSVETQYF.

The V and J genes are TRBV3-1 and TRBJ1-2; 7 nucleotides align to TRBD1. CDR3 size: 14 residues. Trimming at V came to 0 bases and at J to 8 bases, leaving 6 bases not matched to a gene. Per germline, CDR1 LGHDT and CDR2 YNNKEL (reference sequence). This chain's CDR3 is CASSQDRGSIGYTF. CDR3 coding DNA: TGTGCCAGCAGCCAAGACAGGGGGAGTATCGGCTACACCTTC. Full variable domain (missing parts from reference TRBV3-1 and TRBJ1-2): DTAVSQTPKYLVTQMGNDKSIKCEQNLGHDTMYWYKQDSKKFLKIMFSYNNKELIINETVPNRFSPKSPDKAHLNLHINSLELGDSAVYFCASSQDRGSIGYTFGSGTRLTVV.

This chain connects TRBV4-1 to TRBJ2-1; D unresolved. V dropped 4 bases and J dropped 6 bases, with 16 bases sitting between them. Germline CDR1 MGHRA, CDR2 YSYEKL. The CDR3 has 15 residues. CDR3 sequence: CASSLSGSNPNEQFF. DNA of the CDR3: TGCGCCAGCAGCCTAAGTGGCTCCAACCCCAATGAGCAGTTCTTC.

The chain joins TRBV5-1 to TRBJ1-2; D is undetermined. The CDR3 runs 14 residues. Germline V CDR1 and CDR2: SGHRS, YFSETQ. V lost 6 bases to trimming and J lost 2 bases, with 14 bases between them. The CDR3 nucleotides read TGCGCCAGCACCTTAGGAGACGGGAACTATGGCTACACCTTC. This codes for CASTLGDGNYGYTF. The full variable domain, rest sourced from reference TRBV5-1 and TRBJ1-2, is KAGVTQTPRYLIKTRGQQVTLSCSPISGHRSVSWYQQTPGQGLQFLFEYFSETQRNKGNFPGRFSGRQFSNSRSEMNVSTLELGDSALYLCASTLGDGNYGYTFGSGTRLTVV.

This chain links TRBV5-1 with TRBJ2-3; D uncertain. Germline loops: CDR1 SGHRS, CDR2 YFSETQ. This CDR3 contains 16 residues. The V gene lost 3 bases and the J gene lost 2 bases, with 16 bases spanning the gap. CDR3 in DNA: TGCGCCAGCAGCTCGGCGCCAGAAAGCTTCACAGATACGCAGTATTTT. Protein product: CASSSAPESFTDTQYF.